This T cell receptor beta chain is drawn from a study of cytomegalovirus exposure and HLA in healthy donors. Whole-study findings and limits: Most TCR sequences were uncommon, yet certain public TCRs appeared in many donors.

The CDR3 is 14 residues long. Germline CDR1 is MNHEY and CDR2 is SMNVEV (reference sequence). V lost 5 bases and J lost 5; bases outside the gene matches: 4. The PCR made use of 60 Vbeta and 13 Jbeta primers. In the authors' methods: In a later analysis, of 80 million or so unique beta chains, some 10 million appeared in at least two donors. Method: immunoSEQ multiplex PCR; TCRdb's copy keeps in-frame clones and lacks some. V, J and clone size reflect that table, while D and trimming were determined from the DNA. Found here are 70,000 to 80,000 clones, roughly four fifths of them singletons; the top ten hold over 1.5%. On this clone: What it recognizes is unknown.

Sequencing input: PBMCs. This sequence was found in a man between 18 and 35 years old in good health and CMV-seronegative. The V call is TRBV27, the J call TRBJ2-3; 10 bases are a match to TRBD1. The CDR3 reads CASSRGQGVDTQYF. The CDR3 DNA reads as TGTGCCAGCAGTAGAGGACAGGGGGTAGATACGCAGTATTTT.